These 27 T cell receptor beta chains share one sample of origin, sequenced in a study of graft-versus-host responses after intestinal transplantation. These receptors have no identified antigens. This table comes from immunoSEQ multiplex PCR, and its TCRdb copy is limited to in-frame clones, with some not included. Of some 120,000 clones listed, 90% are singletons. Here the sequenced sample was unstimulated CD4+ T cells sorted from spleen or lymph node cells, taken before intestinal transplant. The receptors come from a human donor who received an intestinal transplant.

The J gene is TRBJ1-1, the V gene TRBV2, with 7 positions matching TRBD1. Per germline, CDR1 SNHLY and CDR2 FYNNEI. V lost 3 bases and J lost 8; bases outside the gene matches: 9. The CDR3 extends over 14 amino acids. CDR3: CASSEMGQGVEAFF. Written as DNA, the CDR3 is TGTGCCAGCAGTGAGATGGGGCAGGGGGTAGAAGCTTTCTTT.

This rearrangement joins TRBV28 to TRBJ1-5; D unclear. The germline CDR1 and CDR2 sequences are MDHEN and SYDVKM. Trimming cost V 2 bases and J 11 bases, with 19 bases left between them. This CDR3 comprises 15 residues. CDR3 coding DNA: TGTGCCAGCAGTTTAACCGGTGGCCTACTGACTTCCCAGCATTTT. The encoded protein is CASSLTGGLLTSQHF.

CDR3 in DNA: TGTGCCAGCAGCCCCCGGGACAGGGTTAGCTACACCTTC. Protein: CASSPRDRVSYTF. The chain is built from TRBV5-5 and TRBJ1-2; 9 nucleotides match TRBD1. The V gene's germline CDR1 is SGHKS and CDR2 YYEKEE (reference sequence). V trimming: 4 bases; J trimming: 9 bases; junction bases outside the gene matches: 7. This CDR3 is built from 13 residues.

The chain has TRBV18 and TRBJ1-5; no clear D. The CDR3 spans 15 residues. Looked up from germline, CDR1 is KGHSH and CDR2 is LQKENI. V dropped 2 bases and J dropped 6 bases, with 14 bases sitting between them. The CDR3 here is CASSPVGGEVQPQHF. Here the CDR3 DNA reads TGTGCCAGCTCACCAGTGGGAGGAGAGGTTCAGCCCCAGCATTTT.

The chain combines TRBV6-6 with TRBJ1-1; no definite D call. The CDR3 runs to 13 residues. V was cut by 2 bases and J by 4 bases, with 8 bases left in between. Germline V CDR1 and CDR2: MNHNY, SVGAGI (reference sequence). CDR3 sequence (DNA): TGTGCCAGCAGTTACATCGGAGGCACTGAAGCTTTCTTT. Translating it yields CASSYIGGTEAFF.

V usage is TRBV5-4 and J usage is TRBJ2-2, with TRBD2 matching over 7 bases. This CDR3 spans 17 amino acids. V shed 4 bases, J shed 5 bases, and the junction held 14 bases outside the gene matches. In germline, CDR1 is SGHNT, CDR2 YYREEE (reference sequence). CDR3 nucleotides: TGTGCCAGCAGCCCCCAGCCCGGCGGGAGAGGGACCGGGGAGCTGTTTTTT. Its translation: CASSPQPGGRGTGELFF.

The chain employs TRBV6-5 and TRBJ2-3; 8 bases map to TRBD1. There are 13 residues in the CDR3. Trimming at V came to 7 bases and at J to 6 bases, leaving 6 bases not matched to a gene. From germline, CDR1 is MNHEY and CDR2 SVGAGI. CDR3 in amino acids: CASNRQGSDTQYF. DNA for the CDR3: TGTGCCAGCAACCGACAGGGGTCCGATACGCAGTATTTT.

This chain joins TRBV11-2 and TRBJ1-2; TRBD1 matches at 7 bases. The CDR3 is 14 residues long. In germline, CDR1 is SGHAT, CDR2 FQNNGV. J lost 5 bases, V lost 1 base, and 4 bases had no gene match. The CDR3 is CASSLVAGGYGYTF. CDR3 nucleotide sequence: TGTGCCAGCAGCTTAGTGGCAGGGGGATATGGCTACACCTTC.

The chain has TRBV9 and TRBJ2-6; tentative D call: TRBD2 (5 bases). Trimming shortened V by 0 bases and J by 0 bases, and 10 bases separated the two germline ends. Germline CDR1 is SGDLS and CDR2 is YYNGEE. The CDR3 is 17 amino acids. The CDR3 coding sequence is TGTGCCAGCAGCGTAGGGGGAGCCTTCTCTGGGGCCAACGTCCTGACTTTC. It translates to CASSVGGAFSGANVLTF.

As DNA, the CDR3 is TGTGCCAGCAGCGTAGAGGGAGGGGCAGGCAATGAGCAGTTCTTC. This translates into CASSVEGGAGNEQFF. The V gene is TRBV9, the J gene TRBJ2-1, with 7 nucleotides matching TRBD2. The CDR3 is 15 amino acids. The ends lost 0 bases at V and 6 bases at J; junction bases unmatched: 6. Germline CDR1 SGDLS, CDR2 YYNGEE.

The V gene is TRBV5-5, the J gene TRBJ1-2; 9 positions agree with TRBD1. This CDR3 is 16 amino acids long. Per the germline V gene, CDR1 is SGHKS and CDR2 is YYEKEE (reference sequence). V trimming: 3 bases; J trimming: 2 bases; junction bases outside the gene matches: 8. CDR3 residues: CASSSAIGTGNYGYTF. CDR3 coding DNA: TGTGCCAGCAGCTCGGCCATCGGGACAGGGAACTATGGCTACACCTTC.

V and J are TRBV19 and TRBJ1-5; 8 bases match TRBD1. V lost 6 bases, J lost 1 base, and 5 bases stayed unmatched. The V gene's germline CDR1 is LNHDA and CDR2 SQIVND (reference sequence). The CDR3 loop spans 15 amino acids. This CDR3 reads CASRMQGASNQPQHF. The DNA of the CDR3 is TGTGCCAGTAGGATGCAGGGGGCGAGCAATCAGCCCCAGCATTTT. Filled out from reference TRBV19 and TRBJ1-5, the complete variable domain reads DGGITQSPKYLFRKEGQNVTLSCEQNLNHDAMYWYRQDPGQGLRLIYYSQIVNDFQKGDIAEGYSVSREKKESFPLTVTSAQKNPTAFYLCASRMQGASNQPQHFGDGTRLSIL.

The chain links TRBV30 to TRBJ2-1; 8 bases agree with TRBD1. CDR1 is GTSNPN and CDR2 is SVGIG in the germline V gene (reference sequence). The CDR3 spans 16 residues. V lost 2 bases and J lost 0; bases outside the gene matches: 6. The CDR3 region is CAWSRTGRLSYNEQFF. CDR3 DNA: TGTGCCTGGAGTCGGACAGGGCGCCTCTCCTACAATGAGCAGTTCTTC.

This clone is a singleton in its sample. The chain uses TRBV7-6 and TRBJ2-5; 9 bases map to TRBD2. J lost 5 bases, V lost 3 bases, and 13 bases had no gene match. Germline assignment: CDR1 SGHVS and CDR2 FNYEAQ. The CDR3 is made up of 17 amino acids. CDR3 coding DNA: TGTGCCAGCAGCTTGCATCCGGGACTAGCTTTCTTGGAGACCCAGTACTTC. Translated, it gives CASSLHPGLAFLETQYF.

V gene TRBV7-9 combines with J gene TRBJ2-1; possible D gene TRBD2, 6 bases. V was shortened by 5 bases and J by 8 bases, with 16 bases between the two germline ends. Germline CDR1 reads SEHNR; CDR2 reads FQNEAQ (reference sequence). The CDR3 is 14 amino acids. The CDR3 loop is CASSRTPPGDEQFF. The DNA for the CDR3 is TGTGCCAGCAGCCGCACCCCCCCGGGGGATGAGCAGTTCTTC.

The gene calls are TRBV27 and TRBJ1-6; 8 nucleotides line up with TRBD1. This CDR3 is 15 amino acids long. In germline, CDR1 is MNHEY, CDR2 SMNVEV (reference sequence). Trimming at V came to 5 bases and at J to 11 bases, leaving 11 bases not matched to a gene. In nucleotides, the CDR3 is TGTGCCAGCAGTGCTCCCGGACAGGGTATACCACCCCTCCACTTT. Translation: CASSAPGQGIPPLHF.

The chain has TRBV5-4 and TRBJ1-3; 7 bases align to TRBD1. This CDR3 contains 14 residues. Germline assignment: CDR1 SGHNT and CDR2 YYREEE (reference sequence). Trimming cost V 4 bases and J 2 bases; bases outside gene matches: 3. The CDR3 nucleotides read TGTGCCAGCAGCAAAACAGGGGCTGGAAACACCATATATTTT. Its translation: CASSKTGAGNTIYF.

In nucleotides, the CDR3 is TGTGCCAGCAGCTTGGAGGGGTATGGCTACACCTTC. It specifies CASSLEGYGYTF. The chain combines TRBV5-6 with TRBJ1-2; TRBD1 might be the D (5 bases). CDR1 is SGHDT, CDR2 YYEEEE, per germline. V gave up 0 bases and J gave up 5 bases, with 5 bases separating them. This CDR3 has 12 amino acids. The whole variable domain, filled in from reference TRBV5-6 and TRBJ1-2, reads DAGVTQSPTHLIKTRGQQVTLRCSPKSGHDTVSWYQQALGQGPQFIFQYYEEEERQRGNFPDRFSGHQFPNYSSELNVNALLLGDSALYLCASSLEGYGYTFGSGTRLTVV.

The chain employs TRBV6-1 and TRBJ1-1; the D is unclear. Deletions cut 7 bases from V and 2 bases from J, with 11 bases between. The CDR3 consists of 13 residues. Germline assignment: CDR1 MNHNS and CDR2 SASEGT. The CDR3 loop reads CASKWRENTEAFF. In DNA form, the CDR3 reads TGTGCCAGCAAATGGAGGGAAAACACTGAAGCTTTCTTT.

This clone was seen a single time. The chain has TRBV28 and TRBJ2-1; weak D call: TRBD2 (6 bases). CDR3 size: 15 residues. Per germline, CDR1 MDHEN and CDR2 SYDVKM. V lost 4 bases to trimming and J lost 5 bases, with 15 bases between them. This CDR3 is CASSSAEAGNNEQFF. In nucleotides, the CDR3 is TGTGCCAGCAGTTCGGCCGAGGCGGGGAACAATGAGCAGTTCTTC.

This rearrangement joins TRBV10-3 to TRBJ1-3, with D tentatively TRBD1 (5 bases). V was cut by 0 bases and J by 3 bases, with 12 bases left in between. Per the germline V gene, CDR1 is ENHRY and CDR2 is SYGVKD. The CDR3 totals 16 residues. CDR3 in amino acids: CAISESWQGYGNTIYF. In DNA, the CDR3 is TGTGCCATCAGTGAGTCGTGGCAGGGATATGGAAACACCATATATTTT.

This clone was counted a single time. This sequence joins TRBV7-2 and TRBJ2-5; 13 positions match TRBD2. This CDR3 is 18 amino acids long. Germline V gene lookup returns CDR1 SGHTA and CDR2 FQGNSA. Losses at the gene ends were 0 bases for V and 4 bases for J; bases not matched to a gene: 8. CDR3 residues: CASSLAKLAGGPGETQYF. CDR3 nucleotides: TGTGCCAGCAGCTTAGCCAAACTAGCGGGGGGGCCTGGAGAGACCCAGTACTTC.

V gene TRBV19 combines with J gene TRBJ2-7; perhaps TRBD2 as D (7 bases). The CDR3 totals 15 residues. Germline CDR1 and CDR2: LNHDA and SQIVND (reference sequence). V was pared by 8 bases and J by 1 base, with 18 bases between. CDR3 region: CASGKGGLGSYEQYF. The CDR3 DNA is TGTGCCAGTGGGAAGGGGGGGCTGGGTTCCTACGAGCAGTACTTC. The full variable domain, completed using reference TRBV19 and TRBJ2-7, is DGGITQSPKYLFRKEGQNVTLSCEQNLNHDAMYWYRQDPGQGLRLIYYSQIVNDFQKGDIAEGYSVSREKKESFPLTVTSAQKNPTAFYLCASGKGGLGSYEQYFGPGTRLTVT.

This sequence joins TRBV9 and TRBJ2-7, with D uncertain. Trimming removed 2 bases from V and 0 bases from J, with 9 bases in between. The CDR3 has 14 residues. The germline gives CDR1 SGDLS, CDR2 YYNGEE. The CDR3 region has the DNA TGTGCCAGCAGCGTCCTACCTAGCTCCTACGAGCAGTACTTC. Translated: CASSVLPSSYEQYF.

The J gene is TRBJ2-7, the V gene TRBV7-8, with TRBD1 as a possible D gene (5 bases). Germline CDR1 SGHVS, CDR2 FQNEAQ. The length of the CDR3 is 14 residues. The germline V and J ends were trimmed by 0 bases and 3 bases, with 9 bases remaining between them. In nucleotides, the CDR3 is TGTGCCAGCAGCTTAGCGCACAGGAGCTACGAGCAGTACTTC. It is translated as CASSLAHRSYEQYF.

V and J are TRBV5-1 and TRBJ1-1, with 9 bases lining up with TRBD1. The germline gives CDR1 SGHRS, CDR2 YFSETQ. This CDR3 spans 14 amino acids. With 5 bases clipped from V and 5 bases from J, the junction kept 7 bases outside the gene matches. The CDR3 sequence is CASRATGGETEAFF. The CDR3 DNA follows: TGCGCCAGCAGGGCTACAGGGGGCGAGACTGAAGCTTTCTTT.

The genes are TRBV5-4 and TRBJ2-7, with 7 nucleotides matching TRBD1. The CDR3 covers 13 residues. CDR1 is SGHNT, CDR2 YYREEE, per germline (reference sequence). Germline trimming cut 1 base from V and 6 bases from J; bases unmatched to any gene: 4. CDR3 amino acids: CASSLKGGGEQYF. As DNA, the CDR3 is TGTGCCAGCAGCTTGAAAGGGGGCGGCGAGCAGTACTTC.